The 22 T cell receptor beta chains in this list originate from one sample, sequenced in a study of OX40 agonist ivuxolimab in advanced cancers. Repertoires were generated with immunoSEQ multiplex PCR, while TCRdb's copy carries only in-frame clones and drops some. The sample has tens of thousands of clones; approximately 84% are singletons. The sequenced sample was CD4+ or CD8+ T cells sorted from blood, obtained in a trial of the OX40 agonist ivuxolimab. The source is an adult with an advanced solid tumor such as melanoma, head and neck, liver or kidney cancer.

The chain combines TRBV2 with TRBJ2-2, with no clear D. The V and J ends lost 3 bases and 4 bases respectively, with 6 bases between them. Germline V gene sequence: CDR1 SNHLY, CDR2 FYNNEI. This CDR3 region has 13 residues. This CDR3 reads CASSEEVTGELFF. Written as DNA, the CDR3 is TGTGCCAGCAGTGAGGAAGTCACCGGGGAGCTGTTTTTT. Together with reference TRBV2 and TRBJ2-2, the CDR3 gives the full variable domain: EPEVTQTPSHQVTQMGQEVILRCVPISNHLYFYWYRQILGQKVEFLVSFYNNEISEKSEIFDDQFSVERPDGSNFTLKIRSTKLEDSAMYFCASSEEVTGELFFGEGSRLTVL.

Concerning this clone itself: The same CDR3 arises from other DNA sequences in this sample as well. This chain links TRBV9 with TRBJ2-2, with 8 bases identical to TRBD2. This CDR3 has 15 amino acids. Trimming at V came to 3 bases and at J to 4 bases, leaving 5 bases not matched to a gene. The germline V gene has CDR1 SGDLS and CDR2 YYNGEE. The CDR3 DNA follows: TGTGCCAGCAGCGGCACTAGCGGACGCACCGGGGAGCTGTTTTTT. Translation: CASSGTSGRTGELFF.

The chain carries TRBV7-9 and TRBJ1-3; TRBD1 might be the D (5 bases). Trimming removed 6 bases at V and 1 base at J, with 13 bases between. The germline gives CDR1 SEHNR, CDR2 FQNEAQ (reference sequence). CDR3 length: 15 residues. CDR3 in DNA: TGTGCCAGCAGATTGACAGCAACATCTGGAAACACCATATATTTT. Protein product: CASRLTATSGNTIYF.

The chain couples TRBV4-2 to TRBJ1-4; 9 positions agree with TRBD1. CDR1 is LGHNA, CDR2 YNFKEQ, per germline. This CDR3 is built from 15 residues. The ends lost 2 bases at V and 6 bases at J; junction bases unmatched: 4. CDR3 in DNA: TGTGCCAGCAGCCAAAAACAGGGGGCCGATGAAAAACTGTTTTTT. Translating gives CASSQKQGADEKLFF.

V and J are TRBV13 and TRBJ2-7; 9 positions agree with TRBD2. The CDR3 runs to 16 residues. CDR1 and CDR2 (germline): PRHDT, FYEKMQ (reference sequence). Losses at the gene ends were 5 bases for V and 2 bases for J; bases not matched to a gene: 10. CDR3 bases: TGTGCCAGCAGCCCGGGATGGGTAGCGGGAGCCTACGAGCAGTACTTC. It specifies CASSPGWVAGAYEQYF.

The J gene is TRBJ1-2, the V gene TRBV28; 7 nucleotides align to TRBD1. CDR1 and CDR2 from the germline V gene are MDHEN and SYDVKM. The CDR3 is 13 amino acids. V was clipped by 5 bases and J by 7 bases; unmatched bases: 7. The CDR3 bases are TGTGCCAGCAGTCAACTTGCAGGGGGTGGCTACACCTTC. Its protein is CASSQLAGGGYTF.

The chain joins TRBV5-4 to TRBJ1-4; D is perhaps TRBD1 (6 bases). Trimming stripped 4 bases from V and 5 bases from J, with 12 bases between. CDR3 length: 14 residues. Germline V gives CDR1 SGHNT, CDR2 YYREEE (reference sequence). This CDR3 reads CASSKQGPNEKLFF. The CDR3 nucleotides are TGTGCCAGCAGCAAACAGGGCCCCAATGAAAAACTGTTTTTT. The complete variable domain, with remaining parts taken from reference TRBV5-4 and TRBJ1-4, reads ETGVTQSPTHLIKTRGQQVTLRCSSQSGHNTVSWYQQALGQGPQFIFQYYREEENGRGNFPPRFSGLQFPNYSSELNVNALELDDSALYLCASSKQGPNEKLFFGSGTQLSVL.

V is TRBV14 and J is TRBJ2-7; TRBD2 agrees at 8 bases. Per germline, CDR1 SGHDN and CDR2 FVKESK. CDR3 size: 12 residues. The V and J ends lost 10 bases and 5 bases, in that order; junction bases with no gene match: 7. In nucleotides, the CDR3 is TGTGCCAAACTAGCGGCTGAGGACGAGCAGTACTTC. Translating it yields CAKLAAEDEQYF.

The CDR3 nucleotides are TGTGCCAGCAGCTCGAGCCCAGGGGGCAATGAAAAACTGTTTTTT. Amino acid sequence: CASSSSPGGNEKLFF. The gene calls are TRBV7-9 and TRBJ1-4, with TRBD1 matching 8 bases. This CDR3 comprises 15 residues. Germline loops: CDR1 SEHNR, CDR2 FQNEAQ (reference sequence). The ends lost 4 bases at V and 5 bases at J; junction bases unmatched: 6.

The J gene is TRBJ2-2, the V gene TRBV25-1, with TRBD1 matching 8 bases. The length of the CDR3 is 16 residues. The V and J ends lost 6 bases and 5 bases, in that order; junction bases with no gene match: 11. Germline CDR1 reads MGHDK; CDR2 reads SYGVNS. The CDR3 DNA sequence: TGTGCCAGCAGCCCCATAGGGACAGGTTGGACCGGGGAGCTGTTTTTT. It specifies CASSPIGTGWTGELFF.

This chain links TRBV11-2 with TRBJ2-5, with D possibly being TRBD2 (5 bases). The CDR3 spans 17 residues. Germline V lookup: CDR1 SGHAT, CDR2 FQNNGV. V lost 4 bases and J 2 bases, leaving 20 bases between the germline ends. Written as DNA, the CDR3 is TGTGCCAGCAGCTCCTATAGTCCCGGGGTTGAACAAGAGACCCAGTACTTC. It encodes CASSSYSPGVEQETQYF.

CDR3 in amino acids: CASSPRRTTYEQYF. The CDR3, as DNA: TGTGCCAGCTCACCACGGCGGACTACCTACGAGCAGTACTTC. The V gene is TRBV18, the J gene TRBJ2-7; D is possibly TRBD2 (6 bases). Deletions cut 1 base from V and 2 bases from J, with 9 bases between. CDR3 length equals 14 residues. CDR1 KGHSH and CDR2 LQKENI come from the germline V gene.

This clone was observed a single time. V is TRBV2 and J is TRBJ1-6; 9 bases match TRBD1. CDR3 size: 18 residues. Unmatched junction bases numbered 7, after V lost 4 bases and J lost 0 bases. In germline, CDR1 is SNHLY, CDR2 FYNNEI. The CDR3 spells CASSARQGVSSYNSPLHF. CDR3 bases: TGTGCCAGCAGTGCCCGACAGGGGGTTAGCTCCTATAATTCACCCCTCCACTTT.

The gene calls are TRBV4-1 and TRBJ2-5, with D uncertain. The CDR3 extends over 14 amino acids. Germline-derived CDR1 and CDR2 are MGHRA and YSYEKL. The V end lost 2 bases, the J end lost 5 bases, and 12 bases lay between the germline ends. The DNA for the CDR3 is TGCGCCAGCAGCCAACAAGAGAACTCGGAGACCCAGTACTTC. It yields the protein CASSQQENSETQYF.

V is TRBV2 and J is TRBJ2-7, with TRBD1 identical over 12 bases. Trimming removed 6 bases from V and 6 bases from J; junction bases left unmatched: 6. CDR1 and CDR2 from the germline V gene are SNHLY and FYNNEI. The CDR3 totals 14 residues. In nucleotides, the CDR3 is TGTGCCAGCAGGGCCGGGACAGGGGGCGGCGAGCAGTACTTC. Amino acids: CASRAGTGGGEQYF.

The V call is TRBV5-8, the J call TRBJ2-7; D uncertain. Germline CDR1 and CDR2: SGHTS and YDEGEE. The CDR3 runs to 15 residues. V was shortened by 2 bases and J by 7 bases, with 19 bases between the two germline ends. CDR3 DNA sequence: TGTGCCAGCAGCTTTCGGGCGGCTAAGGTGGGGGAGCAGTACTTC. It codes for CASSFRAAKVGEQYF. The full variable domain, rest sourced from reference TRBV5-8 and TRBJ2-7, is EAGVTQSPTHLIKTRGQQATLRCSPISGHTSVYWYQQALGLGLQFLLWYDEGEERNRGNFPPRFSGRQFPNYSSELNVNALELEDSALYLCASSFRAAKVGEQYFGPGTRLTVT.

This chain uses TRBV2 with TRBJ1-6; 7 nucleotides agree with TRBD1. J was trimmed by 0 bases and V by 6 bases; bases with no gene match: 5. The CDR3 has 16 amino acids. The germline gives CDR1 SNHLY, CDR2 FYNNEI. CDR3 region: CASRGTVTSYNSPLHF. The DNA of the CDR3 is TGTGCCAGCAGGGGGACAGTGACCTCCTATAATTCACCCCTCCACTTT.

The chain has TRBV13 and TRBJ2-3; 12 bases align to TRBD2. J gave up 4 bases and V 0 bases, and 8 bases lay outside the gene matches. Germline-derived CDR1 and CDR2 are PRHDT and FYEKMQ (reference sequence). The CDR3 loop spans 18 amino acids. The CDR3 is CASSLGASGGAIADTQYF. The DNA for the CDR3 is TGTGCCAGCAGCTTAGGGGCTAGCGGGGGGGCAATCGCAGATACGCAGTATTTT.

This chain joins TRBV5-6 and TRBJ2-2; tentatively, D is TRBD2 (5 bases). Germline CDR1 and CDR2: SGHDT and YYEEEE. Deletions cut 5 bases from V and 7 bases from J, with 12 bases between. CDR3 size: 13 residues. CDR3 nucleotides: TGTGCCAGCAGGGTGAGCGGTATCGGGGAGCTGTTTTTT. This codes for CASRVSGIGELFF. Variable domain in full (rest from reference TRBV5-6 and TRBJ2-2): DAGVTQSPTHLIKTRGQQVTLRCSPKSGHDTVSWYQQALGQGPQFIFQYYEEEERQRGNFPDRFSGHQFPNYSSELNVNALLLGDSALYLCASRVSGIGELFFGEGSRLTVL.

The chain is built from TRBV9 and TRBJ2-5, with 16 bases that match TRBD2. The CDR3 covers 17 residues. The trim removed 4 bases at V and 5 bases at J, leaving 8 bases unmatched. In germline, CDR1 is SGDLS, CDR2 YYNGEE. DNA of the CDR3: TGTGCCAGCAGCCCCGGGACTAGCGGGGGGGGACGGGAGACCCAGTACTTC. Its protein is CASSPGTSGGGRETQYF.

This chain uses TRBV18 with TRBJ1-6, with D possibly being TRBD1 (5 bases). Germline V lookup: CDR1 KGHSH, CDR2 LQKENI. CDR3 length equals 15 residues. Trimming pared 6 bases from V and 7 bases from J, leaving 16 bases between. The CDR3 region has the DNA TGTGCCAGCTCGCCTGGTGAAGGGGAGAATTCACCCCTCCACTTT. This encodes CASSPGEGENSPLHF. Supplemented by reference TRBV18 and TRBJ1-6, the full variable domain reads NAGVMQNPRHLVRRRGQEARLRCSPMKGHSHVYWYRQLPEEGLKFMVYLQKENIIDESGMPKERFSAEFPKEGPSILRIQQVVRGDSAAYFCASSPGEGENSPLHFGNGTRLTVT.

The chain recombines TRBV10-3 with TRBJ1-1; unclear D gene. Trimming left V 3 bases short and J 1 base short, with 9 bases between. CDR3 length: 14 amino acids. CDR1 ENHRY and CDR2 SYGVKD come from the germline V gene. The CDR3 nucleotides read TGTGCCATCAGTGAAATACCCGGGAACACTGAAGCTTTCTTT. Its protein product is CAISEIPGNTEAFF.